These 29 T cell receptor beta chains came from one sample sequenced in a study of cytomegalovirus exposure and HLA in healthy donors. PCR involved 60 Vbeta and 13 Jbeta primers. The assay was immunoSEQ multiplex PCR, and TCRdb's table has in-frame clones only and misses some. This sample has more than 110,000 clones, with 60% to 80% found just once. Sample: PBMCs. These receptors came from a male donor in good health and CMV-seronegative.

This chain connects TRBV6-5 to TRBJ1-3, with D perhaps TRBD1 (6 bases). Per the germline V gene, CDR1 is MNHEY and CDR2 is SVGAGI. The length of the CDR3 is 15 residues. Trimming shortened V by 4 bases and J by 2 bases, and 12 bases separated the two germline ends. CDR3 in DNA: TGTGCCAGCAGTTCTACAGGGTTAACTGGAAACACCATATATTTT. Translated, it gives CASSSTGLTGNTIYF.

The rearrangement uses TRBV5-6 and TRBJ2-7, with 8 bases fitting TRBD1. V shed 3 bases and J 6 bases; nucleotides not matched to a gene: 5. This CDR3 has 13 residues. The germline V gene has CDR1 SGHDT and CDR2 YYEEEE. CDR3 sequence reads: CASSWGTGVEQYF. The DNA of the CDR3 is TGTGCCAGCAGCTGGGGGACAGGCGTCGAGCAGTACTTC. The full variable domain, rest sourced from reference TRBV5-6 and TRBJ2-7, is DAGVTQSPTHLIKTRGQQVTLRCSPKSGHDTVSWYQQALGQGPQFIFQYYEEEERQRGNFPDRFSGHQFPNYSSELNVNALLLGDSALYLCASSWGTGVEQYFGPGTRLTVT.

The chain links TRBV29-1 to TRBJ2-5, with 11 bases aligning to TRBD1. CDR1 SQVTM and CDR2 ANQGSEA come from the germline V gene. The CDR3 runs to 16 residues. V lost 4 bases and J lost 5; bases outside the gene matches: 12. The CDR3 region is CSVGGGGQGVSETQYF. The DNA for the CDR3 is TGCAGCGTTGGGGGAGGGGGACAGGGGGTTTCCGAGACCCAGTACTTC.

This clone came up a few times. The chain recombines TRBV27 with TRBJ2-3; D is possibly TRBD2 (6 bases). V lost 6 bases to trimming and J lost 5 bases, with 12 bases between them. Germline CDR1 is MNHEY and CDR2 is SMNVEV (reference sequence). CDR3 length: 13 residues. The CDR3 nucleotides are TGTGCCAGCAGCCGATTGGGGGGAGATACGCAGTATTTT. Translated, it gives CASSRLGGDTQYF.

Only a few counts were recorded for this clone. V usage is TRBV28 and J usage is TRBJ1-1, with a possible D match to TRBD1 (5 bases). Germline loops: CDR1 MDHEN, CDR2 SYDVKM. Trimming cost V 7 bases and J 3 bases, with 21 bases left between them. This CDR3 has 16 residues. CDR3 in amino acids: CASTPRGGMLDTEAFF. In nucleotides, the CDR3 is TGTGCCAGCACCCCCCGGGGGGGGATGCTGGACACTGAAGCTTTCTTT.

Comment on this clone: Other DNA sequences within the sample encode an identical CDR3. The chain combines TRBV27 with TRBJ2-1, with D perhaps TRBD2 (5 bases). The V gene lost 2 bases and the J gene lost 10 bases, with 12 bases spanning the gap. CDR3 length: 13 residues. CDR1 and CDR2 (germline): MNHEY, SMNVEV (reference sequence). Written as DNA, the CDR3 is TGTGCCAGCAGTTTAACGAGAGGGAGCGAGCAGTTCTTC. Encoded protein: CASSLTRGSEQFF.

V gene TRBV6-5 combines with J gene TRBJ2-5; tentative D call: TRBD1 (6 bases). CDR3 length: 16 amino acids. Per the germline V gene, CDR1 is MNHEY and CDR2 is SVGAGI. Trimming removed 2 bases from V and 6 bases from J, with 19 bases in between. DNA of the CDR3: TGTGCCAGCAGTTACAGACAGGCGCCTCAGGGAAAGACCCAGTACTTC. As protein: CASSYRQAPQGKTQYF.

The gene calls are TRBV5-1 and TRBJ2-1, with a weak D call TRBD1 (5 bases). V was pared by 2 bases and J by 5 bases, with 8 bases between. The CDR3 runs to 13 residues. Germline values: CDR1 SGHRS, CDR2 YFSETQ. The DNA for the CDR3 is TGCGCCAGCAGCTTACAGGTAAACAATGAGCAGTTCTTC. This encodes CASSLQVNNEQFF.

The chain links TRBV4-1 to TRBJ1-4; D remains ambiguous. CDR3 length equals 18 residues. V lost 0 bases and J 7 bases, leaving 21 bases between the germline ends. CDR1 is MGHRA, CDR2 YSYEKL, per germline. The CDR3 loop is CASSQDPLTREEAEKLFF. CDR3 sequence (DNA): TGCGCCAGCAGCCAAGATCCCTTAACTAGAGAGGAGGCTGAAAAACTGTTTTTT.

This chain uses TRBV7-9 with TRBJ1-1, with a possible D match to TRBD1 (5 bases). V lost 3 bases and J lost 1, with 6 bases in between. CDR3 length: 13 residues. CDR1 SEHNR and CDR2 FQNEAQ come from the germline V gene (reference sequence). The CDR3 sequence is CASSFTGNTEAFF. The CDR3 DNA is TGTGCCAGCAGCTTTACAGGGAACACTGAAGCTTTCTTT.

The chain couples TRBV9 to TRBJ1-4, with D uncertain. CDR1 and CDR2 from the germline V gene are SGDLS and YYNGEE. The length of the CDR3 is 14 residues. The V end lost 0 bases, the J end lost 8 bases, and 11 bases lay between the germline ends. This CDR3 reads CASSVGTAGEKLFF. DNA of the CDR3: TGTGCCAGCAGCGTAGGTACAGCGGGAGAAAAACTGTTTTTT.

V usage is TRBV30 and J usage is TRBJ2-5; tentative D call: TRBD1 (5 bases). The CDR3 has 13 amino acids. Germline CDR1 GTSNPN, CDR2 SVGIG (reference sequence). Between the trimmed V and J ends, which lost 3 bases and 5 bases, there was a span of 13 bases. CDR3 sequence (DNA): TGTGCCTGGAGGATAGGGGCCCTGGAGACCCAGTACTTC. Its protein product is CAWRIGALETQYF. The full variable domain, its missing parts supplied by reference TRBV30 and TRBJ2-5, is SQTIHQWPATLVQPVGSPLSLECTVEGTSNPNLYWYRQAAGRGLQLLFYSVGIGQISSEVPQNLSASRPQDRQFILSSKKLLLSDSGFYLCAWRIGALETQYFGPGTRLLVL.

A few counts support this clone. The CDR3 DNA follows: TGTGCCATCAGTGAGTCGACGGGGTGGGATCAGCCCCAGCATTTT. Residues: CAISESTGWDQPQHF. V gene TRBV10-3 combines with J gene TRBJ1-5; D unclear. Germline loops: CDR1 ENHRY, CDR2 SYGVKD. The V and J ends lost 0 bases and 5 bases respectively, with 11 bases between them. CDR3 length equals 15 residues.

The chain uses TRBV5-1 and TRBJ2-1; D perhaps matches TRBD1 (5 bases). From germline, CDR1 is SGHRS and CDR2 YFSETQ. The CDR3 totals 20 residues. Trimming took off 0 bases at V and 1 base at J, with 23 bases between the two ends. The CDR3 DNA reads TGCGCCAGCAGCTTGGCCATCAGGGTTTCAGTGGGAAAATCCTACAATGAGCAGTTCTTC. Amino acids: CASSLAIRVSVGKSYNEQFF.

Here the CDR3 DNA reads TGTGCCAGCAGGGCGGTAAGCGAGCAGTACTTC. Protein sequence: CASRAVSEQYF. This sequence joins TRBV2 and TRBJ2-7, with unresolved D. CDR1 SNHLY and CDR2 FYNNEI come from the germline V gene. With 6 bases removed from V and 6 bases from J, the gap between germline ends came to 9 bases. The CDR3 sequence is 11 residues long.

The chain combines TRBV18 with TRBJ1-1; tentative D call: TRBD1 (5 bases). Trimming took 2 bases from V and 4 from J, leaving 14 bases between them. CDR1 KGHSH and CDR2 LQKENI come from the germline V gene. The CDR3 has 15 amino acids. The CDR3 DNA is TGTGCCAGCTCACCAGTGTGGGGCGAGAGCACTGAAGCTTTCTTT. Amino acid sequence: CASSPVWGESTEAFF.

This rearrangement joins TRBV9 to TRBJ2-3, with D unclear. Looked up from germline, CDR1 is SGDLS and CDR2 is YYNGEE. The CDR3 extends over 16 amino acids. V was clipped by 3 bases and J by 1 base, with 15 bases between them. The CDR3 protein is CASSAGNSGGTDTQYF. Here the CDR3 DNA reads TGTGCCAGCAGCGCCGGAAATTCGGGTGGCACAGATACGCAGTATTTT.

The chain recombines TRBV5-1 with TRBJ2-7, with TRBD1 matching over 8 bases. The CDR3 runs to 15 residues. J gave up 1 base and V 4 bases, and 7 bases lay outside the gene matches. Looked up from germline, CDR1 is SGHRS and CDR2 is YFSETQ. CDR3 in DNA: TGCGCCAGCAGCGCCGGACAGGGAAGGTCCTACGAGCAGTACTTC. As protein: CASSAGQGRSYEQYF.

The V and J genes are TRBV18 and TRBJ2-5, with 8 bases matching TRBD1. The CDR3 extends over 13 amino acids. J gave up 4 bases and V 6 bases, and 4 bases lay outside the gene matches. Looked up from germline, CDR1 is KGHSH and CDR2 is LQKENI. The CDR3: CASSHGQGETQYF. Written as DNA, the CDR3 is TGTGCCAGCTCCCATGGACAGGGAGAGACCCAGTACTTC.

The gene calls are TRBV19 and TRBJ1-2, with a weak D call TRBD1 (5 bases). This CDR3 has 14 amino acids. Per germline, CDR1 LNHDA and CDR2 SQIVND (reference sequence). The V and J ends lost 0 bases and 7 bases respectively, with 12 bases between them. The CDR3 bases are TGTGCCAGTAGTATAGACAACAGGAGGGGTGGCTACACCTTC. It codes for CASSIDNRRGGYTF.

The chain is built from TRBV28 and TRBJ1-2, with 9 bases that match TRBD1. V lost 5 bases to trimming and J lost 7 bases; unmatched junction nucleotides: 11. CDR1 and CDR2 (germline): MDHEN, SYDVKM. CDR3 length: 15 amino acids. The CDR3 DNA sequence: TGTGCCAGCAGTGTGCCGGGACAGGGAAGGCTTGGCTACACCTTC. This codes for CASSVPGQGRLGYTF.

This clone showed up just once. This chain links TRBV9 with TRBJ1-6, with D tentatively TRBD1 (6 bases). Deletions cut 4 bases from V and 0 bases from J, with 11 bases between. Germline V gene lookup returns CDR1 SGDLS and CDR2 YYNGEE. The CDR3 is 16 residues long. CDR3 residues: CASSTGQSSYNSPLHF. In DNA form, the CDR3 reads TGTGCCAGCAGCACAGGACAGTCCTCCTATAATTCACCCCTCCACTTT.

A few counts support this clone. The CDR3 nucleotides read TGTGCCAGCAGCTCCCACGCAGTGAGCGGGGGGGCCGGGGAGCTGTTTTTT. Protein: CASSSHAVSGGAGELFF. The chain couples TRBV7-9 to TRBJ2-2; 10 nucleotides agree with TRBD2. Germline lookup yields CDR1 SEHNR and CDR2 FQNEAQ (reference sequence). The junction had 11 bases not matched to a gene; V was cut back by 4 bases and J by 6 bases. This CDR3 comprises 17 residues.

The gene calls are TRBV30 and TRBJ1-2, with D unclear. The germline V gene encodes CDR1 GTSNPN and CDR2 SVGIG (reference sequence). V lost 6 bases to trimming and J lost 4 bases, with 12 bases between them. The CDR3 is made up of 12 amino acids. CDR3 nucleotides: TGTGCCTGTCAAGGAGTACCCTATGGCTACACCTTC. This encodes CACQGVPYGYTF.

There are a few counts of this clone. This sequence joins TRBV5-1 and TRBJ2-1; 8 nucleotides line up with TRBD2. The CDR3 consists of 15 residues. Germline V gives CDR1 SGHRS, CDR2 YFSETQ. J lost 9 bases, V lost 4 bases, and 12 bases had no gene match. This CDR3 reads CASSVNSGGAVEQFF. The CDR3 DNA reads TGCGCCAGCAGCGTGAACAGCGGGGGAGCGGTTGAGCAGTTCTTC.

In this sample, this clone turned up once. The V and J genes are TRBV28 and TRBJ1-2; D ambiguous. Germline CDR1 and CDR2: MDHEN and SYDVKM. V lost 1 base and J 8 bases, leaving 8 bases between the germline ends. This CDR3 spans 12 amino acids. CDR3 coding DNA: TGTGCCAGCAGTTTATCAGGTGTGGGCTACACCTTC. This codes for CASSLSGVGYTF.

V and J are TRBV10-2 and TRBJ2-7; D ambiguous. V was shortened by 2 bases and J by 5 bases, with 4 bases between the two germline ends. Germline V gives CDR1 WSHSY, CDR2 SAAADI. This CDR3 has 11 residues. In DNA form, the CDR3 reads TGCGCCAGCAGTGAGGTAGACGAGCAGTACTTC. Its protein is CASSEVDEQYF.

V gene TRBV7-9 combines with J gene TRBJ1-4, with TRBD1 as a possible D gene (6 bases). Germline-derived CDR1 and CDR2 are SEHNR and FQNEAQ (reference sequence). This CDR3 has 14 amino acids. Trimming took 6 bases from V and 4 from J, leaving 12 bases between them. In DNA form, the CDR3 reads TGTGCCAGCAGTCGCGGACAGCTTAATGAAAAACTGTTTTTT. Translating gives CASSRGQLNEKLFF.

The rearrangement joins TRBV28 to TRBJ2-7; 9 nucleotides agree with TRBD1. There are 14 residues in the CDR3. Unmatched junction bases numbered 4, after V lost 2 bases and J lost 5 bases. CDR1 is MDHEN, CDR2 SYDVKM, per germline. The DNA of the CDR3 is TGTGCCAGCAGTTTAGACAGGGGGTGGAACGAGCAGTACTTC. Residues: CASSLDRGWNEQYF.